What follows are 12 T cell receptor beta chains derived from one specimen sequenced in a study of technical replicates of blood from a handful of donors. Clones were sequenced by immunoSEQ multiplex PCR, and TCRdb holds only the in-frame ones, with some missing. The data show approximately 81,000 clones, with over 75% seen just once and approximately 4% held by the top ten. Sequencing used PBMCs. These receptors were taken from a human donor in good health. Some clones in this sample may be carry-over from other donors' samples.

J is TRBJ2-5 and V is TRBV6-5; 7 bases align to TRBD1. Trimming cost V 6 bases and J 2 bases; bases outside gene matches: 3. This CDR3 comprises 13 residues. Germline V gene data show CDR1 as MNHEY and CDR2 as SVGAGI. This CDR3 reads CASRSTGQETQYF. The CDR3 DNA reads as TGTGCCAGCAGGTCGACAGGGCAAGAGACCCAGTACTTC.

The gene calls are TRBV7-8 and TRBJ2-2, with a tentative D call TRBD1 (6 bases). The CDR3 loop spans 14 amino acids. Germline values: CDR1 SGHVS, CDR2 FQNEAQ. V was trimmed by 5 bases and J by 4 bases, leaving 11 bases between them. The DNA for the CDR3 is TGTGCCAGCAGCATAGGGACAACCACCGGGGAGCTGTTTTTT. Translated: CASSIGTTTGELFF.

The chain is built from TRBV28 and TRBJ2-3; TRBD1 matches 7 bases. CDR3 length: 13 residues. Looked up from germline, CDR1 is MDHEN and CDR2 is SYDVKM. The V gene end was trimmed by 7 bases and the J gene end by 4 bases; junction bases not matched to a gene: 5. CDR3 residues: CASTTQGADTQYF. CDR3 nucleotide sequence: TGTGCCAGCACCACCCAGGGGGCAGATACGCAGTATTTT.

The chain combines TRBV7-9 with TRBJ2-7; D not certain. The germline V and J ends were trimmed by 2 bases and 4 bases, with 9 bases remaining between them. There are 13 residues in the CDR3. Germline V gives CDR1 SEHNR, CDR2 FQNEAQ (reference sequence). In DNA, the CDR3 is TGTGCCAGCAGCTTAAAAAGCAAGTACGAGCAGTACTTC. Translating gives CASSLKSKYEQYF.

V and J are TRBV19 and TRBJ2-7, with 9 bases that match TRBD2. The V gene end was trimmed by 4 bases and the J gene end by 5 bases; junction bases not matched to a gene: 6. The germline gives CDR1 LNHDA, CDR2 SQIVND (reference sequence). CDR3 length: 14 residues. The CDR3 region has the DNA TGTGCCAGTAGTACTTGGACTAGCGACCACGAGCAGTACTTC. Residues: CASSTWTSDHEQYF.

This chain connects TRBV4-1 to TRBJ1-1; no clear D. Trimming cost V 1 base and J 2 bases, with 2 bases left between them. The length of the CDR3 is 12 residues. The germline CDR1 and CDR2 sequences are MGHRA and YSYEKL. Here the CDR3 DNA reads TGCGCCAGCAGCCAAGTAAACACTGAAGCTTTCTTT. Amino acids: CASSQVNTEAFF.

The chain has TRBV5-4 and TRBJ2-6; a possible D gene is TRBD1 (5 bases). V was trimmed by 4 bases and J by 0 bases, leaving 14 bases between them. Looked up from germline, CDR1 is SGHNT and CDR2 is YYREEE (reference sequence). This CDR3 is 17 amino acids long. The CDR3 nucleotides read TGTGCCAGCAGCCGGCGAAACAGGCCCTCTGGGGCCAACGTCCTGACTTTC. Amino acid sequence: CASSRRNRPSGANVLTF.

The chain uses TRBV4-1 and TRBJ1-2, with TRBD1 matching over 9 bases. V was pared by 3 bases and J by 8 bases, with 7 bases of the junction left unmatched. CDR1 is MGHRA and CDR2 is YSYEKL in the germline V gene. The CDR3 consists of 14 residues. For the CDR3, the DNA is TGCGCCAGCAGCCAGGAGGGGACAGGGCGCGGCTACACCTTC. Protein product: CASSQEGTGRGYTF.

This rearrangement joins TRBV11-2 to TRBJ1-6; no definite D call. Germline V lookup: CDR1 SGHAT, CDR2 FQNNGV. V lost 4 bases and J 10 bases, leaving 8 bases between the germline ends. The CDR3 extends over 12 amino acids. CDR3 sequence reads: CASSSPRSPLHF. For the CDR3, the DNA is TGTGCCAGCAGCTCTCCACGGTCACCCCTCCACTTT.

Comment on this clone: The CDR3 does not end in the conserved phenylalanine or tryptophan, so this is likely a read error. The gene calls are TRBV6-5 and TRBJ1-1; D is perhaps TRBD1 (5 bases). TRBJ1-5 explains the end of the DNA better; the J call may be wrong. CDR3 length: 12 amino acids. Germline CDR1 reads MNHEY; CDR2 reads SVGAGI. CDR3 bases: TGTGCCAGCAGTGAAGCGCTTAGGGGACAGCATTAT. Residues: CASSEALRGQHY.

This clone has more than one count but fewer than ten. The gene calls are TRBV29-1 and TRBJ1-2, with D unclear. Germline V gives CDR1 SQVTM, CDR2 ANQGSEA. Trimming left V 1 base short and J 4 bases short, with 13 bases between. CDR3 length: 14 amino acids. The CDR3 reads CSVEVGVGGYGYTF. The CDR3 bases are TGCAGCGTTGAAGTTGGAGTAGGCGGCTATGGCTACACCTTC.

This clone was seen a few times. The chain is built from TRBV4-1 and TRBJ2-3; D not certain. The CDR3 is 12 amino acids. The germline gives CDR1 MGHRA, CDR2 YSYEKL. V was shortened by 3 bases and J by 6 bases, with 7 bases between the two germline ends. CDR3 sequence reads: CASSHPSDTQYF. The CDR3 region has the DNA TGCGCCAGCAGCCACCCCTCGGATACGCAGTATTTT.